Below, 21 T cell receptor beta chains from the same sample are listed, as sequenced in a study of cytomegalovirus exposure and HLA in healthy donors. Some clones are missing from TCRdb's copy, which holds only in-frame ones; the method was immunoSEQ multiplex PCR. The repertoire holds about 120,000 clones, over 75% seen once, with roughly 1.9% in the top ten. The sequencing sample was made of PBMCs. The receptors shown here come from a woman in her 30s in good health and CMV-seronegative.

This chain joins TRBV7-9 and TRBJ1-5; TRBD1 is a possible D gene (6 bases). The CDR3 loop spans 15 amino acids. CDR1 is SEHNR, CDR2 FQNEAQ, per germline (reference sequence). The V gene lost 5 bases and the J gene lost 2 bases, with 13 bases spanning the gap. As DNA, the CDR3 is TGTGCCAGCAGCCCCCAGGGGACGGGCAATCAGCCCCAGCATTTT. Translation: CASSPQGTGNQPQHF.

Here the CDR3 reads CASSQQGDYGYTF. The CDR3 region has the DNA TGTGCCAGCAGCCAACAGGGGGACTATGGCTACACCTTC. The V and J genes are TRBV5-4 and TRBJ1-2; 8 bases line up with TRBD1. The CDR3 spans 13 residues. The V segment lost 4 bases and the J segment 3 bases; nucleotides outside the gene matches: 2. The germline gives CDR1 SGHNT, CDR2 YYREEE (reference sequence). Complete variable domain (other parts from reference TRBV5-4 and TRBJ1-2): ETGVTQSPTHLIKTRGQQVTLRCSSQSGHNTVSWYQQALGQGPQFIFQYYREEENGRGNFPPRFSGLQFPNYSSELNVNALELDDSALYLCASSQQGDYGYTFGSGTRLTVV.

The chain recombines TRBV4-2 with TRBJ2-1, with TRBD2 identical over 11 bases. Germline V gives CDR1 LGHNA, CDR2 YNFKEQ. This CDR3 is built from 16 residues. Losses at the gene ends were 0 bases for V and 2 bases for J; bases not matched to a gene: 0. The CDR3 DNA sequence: TGTGCCAGCAGCCAAGATAGCGGGGGGGCCTACAATGAGCAGTTCTTC. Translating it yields CASSQDSGGAYNEQFF.

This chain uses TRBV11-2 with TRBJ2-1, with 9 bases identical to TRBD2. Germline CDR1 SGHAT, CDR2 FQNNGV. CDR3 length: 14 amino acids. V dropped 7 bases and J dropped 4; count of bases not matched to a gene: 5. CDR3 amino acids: CASTPRGGYNEQFF. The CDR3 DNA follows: TGTGCCAGCACCCCGCGGGGGGGTTACAATGAGCAGTTCTTC.

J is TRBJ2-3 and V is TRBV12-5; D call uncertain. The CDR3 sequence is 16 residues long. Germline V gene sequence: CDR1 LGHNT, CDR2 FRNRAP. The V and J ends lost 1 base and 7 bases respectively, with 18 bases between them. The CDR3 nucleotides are TGTGCTAGTGGTTTGGCCTTGTCCGGTCCAATATATACGCAGTATTTT. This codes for CASGLALSGPIYTQYF.

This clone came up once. Here the CDR3 DNA reads TGTGCCAGCAGTCCCGGGGGTGACTATGGCTACACCTTC. It codes for CASSPGGDYGYTF. The V and J genes are TRBV6-6 and TRBJ1-2, with a tentative D call TRBD1 (5 bases). V gave up 5 bases and J gave up 3 bases, with 10 bases separating them. Looked up from germline, CDR1 is MNHNY and CDR2 is SVGAGI (reference sequence). CDR3 size: 13 residues.

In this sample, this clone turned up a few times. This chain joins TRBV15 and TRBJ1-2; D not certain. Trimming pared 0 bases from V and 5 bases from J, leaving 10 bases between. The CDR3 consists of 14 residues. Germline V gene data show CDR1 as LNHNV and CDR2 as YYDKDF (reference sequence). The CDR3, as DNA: TGTGCCACCAGCAGAGATCTAGAACGGTATGGCTACACCTTC. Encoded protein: CATSRDLERYGYTF. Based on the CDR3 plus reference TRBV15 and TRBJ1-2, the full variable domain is DAMVIQNPRYQVTQFGKPVTLSCSQTLNHNVMYWYQQKSSQAPKLLFHYYDKDFNNEADTPDNFQSRRPNTSFCFLDIRSPGLGDTAMYLCATSRDLERYGYTFGSGTRLTVV.

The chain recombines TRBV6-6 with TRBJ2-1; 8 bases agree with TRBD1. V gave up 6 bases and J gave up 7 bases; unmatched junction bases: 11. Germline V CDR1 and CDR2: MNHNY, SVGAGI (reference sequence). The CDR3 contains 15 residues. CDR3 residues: CASSSGQGHRNEQFF. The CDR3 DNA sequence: TGTGCCAGCAGCAGCGGACAGGGTCATAGAAATGAGCAGTTCTTC.

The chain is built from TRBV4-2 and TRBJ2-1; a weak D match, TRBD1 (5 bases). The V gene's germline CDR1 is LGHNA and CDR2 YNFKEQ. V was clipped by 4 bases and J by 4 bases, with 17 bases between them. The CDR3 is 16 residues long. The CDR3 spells CASSRRPQGDYNEQFF. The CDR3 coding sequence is TGTGCCAGCAGCCGACGTCCGCAAGGGGATTACAATGAGCAGTTCTTC.

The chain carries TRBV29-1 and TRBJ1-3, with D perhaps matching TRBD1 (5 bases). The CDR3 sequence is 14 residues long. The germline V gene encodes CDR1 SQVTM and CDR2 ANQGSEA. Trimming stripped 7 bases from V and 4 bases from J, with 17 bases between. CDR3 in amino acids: CSAAASHRGNTIYF. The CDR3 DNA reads TGCAGCGCAGCTGCGAGTCACAGGGGAAACACCATATATTTT.

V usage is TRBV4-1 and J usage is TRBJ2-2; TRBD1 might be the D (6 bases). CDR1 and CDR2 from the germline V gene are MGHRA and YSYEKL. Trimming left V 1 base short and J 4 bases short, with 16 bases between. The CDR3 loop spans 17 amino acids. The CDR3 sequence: CASSQVGAGQSTGELFF. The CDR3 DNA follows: TGCGCCAGCAGCCAAGTGGGGGCAGGGCAGAGCACCGGGGAGCTGTTTTTT.

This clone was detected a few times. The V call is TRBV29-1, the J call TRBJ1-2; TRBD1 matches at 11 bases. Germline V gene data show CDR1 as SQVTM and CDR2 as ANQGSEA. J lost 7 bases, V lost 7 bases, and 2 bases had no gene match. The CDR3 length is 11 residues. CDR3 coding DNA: TGCAGCGGGGACAGGGGGTCTGGCTACACCTTC. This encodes CSGDRGSGYTF.

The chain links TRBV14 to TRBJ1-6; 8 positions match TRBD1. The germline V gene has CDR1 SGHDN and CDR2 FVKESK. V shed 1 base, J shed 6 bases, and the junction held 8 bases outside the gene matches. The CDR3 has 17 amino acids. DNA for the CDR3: TGTGCCAGCAGCCAAGGGACAGGGAGGAGACCTAATTCACCCCTCCACTTT. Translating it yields CASSQGTGRRPNSPLHF.

CDR3 sequence: CASSDPGANYGYTF. CDR3 nucleotides: TGTGCCAGCAGTGACCCAGGTGCTAACTATGGCTACACCTTC. The genes are TRBV6-1 and TRBJ1-2; D unclear. The CDR3 runs to 14 residues. Trimming removed 3 bases from V and 0 bases from J, with 8 bases in between. Germline lookup yields CDR1 MNHNS and CDR2 SASEGT.

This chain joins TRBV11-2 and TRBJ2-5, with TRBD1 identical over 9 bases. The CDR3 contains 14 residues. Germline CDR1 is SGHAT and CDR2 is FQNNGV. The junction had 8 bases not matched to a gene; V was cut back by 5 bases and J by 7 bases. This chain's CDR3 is CASSQDRGLGTQYF. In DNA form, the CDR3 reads TGTGCCAGCAGCCAGGACAGGGGATTAGGGACCCAGTACTTC. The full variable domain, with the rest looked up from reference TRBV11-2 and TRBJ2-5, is EAGVAQSPRYKIIEKRQSVAFWCNPISGHATLYWYQQILGQGPKLLIQFQNNGVVDDSQLPKDRFSAERLKGVDSTLKIQPAKLEDSAVYLCASSQDRGLGTQYFGPGTRLLVL.

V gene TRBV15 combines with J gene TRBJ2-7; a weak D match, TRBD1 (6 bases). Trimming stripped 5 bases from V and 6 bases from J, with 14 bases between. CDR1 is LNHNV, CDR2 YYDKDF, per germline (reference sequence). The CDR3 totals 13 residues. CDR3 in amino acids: CATSSDTGSEQYF. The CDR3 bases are TGTGCCACCAGCTCCGATACAGGGAGCGAGCAGTACTTC.

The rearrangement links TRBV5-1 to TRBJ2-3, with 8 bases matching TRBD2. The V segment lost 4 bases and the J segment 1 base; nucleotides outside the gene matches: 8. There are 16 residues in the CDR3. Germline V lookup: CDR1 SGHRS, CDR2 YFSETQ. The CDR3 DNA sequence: TGCGCCAGCAGCATTACTACTAGCGGTGGCACAGATACGCAGTATTTT. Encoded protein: CASSITTSGGTDTQYF.

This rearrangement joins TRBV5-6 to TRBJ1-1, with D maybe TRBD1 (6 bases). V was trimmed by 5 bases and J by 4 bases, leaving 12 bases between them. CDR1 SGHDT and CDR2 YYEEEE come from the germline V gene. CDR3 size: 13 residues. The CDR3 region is CASRLKGGTEAFF. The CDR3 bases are TGTGCCAGCAGGTTGAAAGGGGGCACTGAAGCTTTCTTT.

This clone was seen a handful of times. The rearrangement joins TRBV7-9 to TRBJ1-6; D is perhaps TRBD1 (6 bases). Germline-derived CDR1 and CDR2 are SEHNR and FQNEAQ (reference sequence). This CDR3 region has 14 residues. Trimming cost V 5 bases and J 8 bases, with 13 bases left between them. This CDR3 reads CASSLQWTDSPLHF. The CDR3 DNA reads TGTGCCAGCAGCCTCCAGTGGACAGATTCACCCCTCCACTTT.

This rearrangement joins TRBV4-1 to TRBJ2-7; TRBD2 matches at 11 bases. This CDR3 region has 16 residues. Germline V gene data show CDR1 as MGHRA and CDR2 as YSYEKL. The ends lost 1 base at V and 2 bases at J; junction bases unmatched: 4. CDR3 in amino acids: CASSQVPGLAAYEQYF. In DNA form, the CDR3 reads TGCGCCAGCAGCCAAGTCCCGGGACTAGCGGCCTACGAGCAGTACTTC.

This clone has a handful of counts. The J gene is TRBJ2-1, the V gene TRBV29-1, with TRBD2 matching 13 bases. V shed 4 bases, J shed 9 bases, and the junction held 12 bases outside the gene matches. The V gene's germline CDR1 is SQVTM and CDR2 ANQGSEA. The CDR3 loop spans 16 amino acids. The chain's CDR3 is CSVAWTSGGPTSEQFF. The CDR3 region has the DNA TGCAGCGTTGCCTGGACTAGCGGGGGCCCAACGAGTGAGCAGTTCTTC.